These T cell receptor beta chains were read from a single sample in a study of T-cell memory formation after mild COVID-19. TCRdb re-derived calls from the 5' RACE reads in MiXCR, one entry per CDR3 protein. The data contain approximately 250,000 distinct CDR3 sequences, around 15% of them singletons. Sequencing used PBMCs or a T cell subset sorted from them (not recorded which). These receptors were taken from a man between 18 and 35 years old who had mild COVID-19 (a few samples of this study predate the infection). Cell type and time point are not known. The conserved cysteine and the conserved F or W are not part of the CDR3 here. The D gene is left open where the match is weak.

NA TRBV4-1 ASSPGQINQPQH
NA TRBV4-1 ASSQERGWNYGYT
TRBD1 TRBV28 ASSPPRDSHNNEQF
NA TRBV5-1 ASSLNADTEAF
NA TRBV6-6 ASSYSAGGPQH
TRBD1 TRBV4-3 ASSQEMGQGASPLH
TRBD1 TRBV9 ASTPGGGNTEAF
NA TRBV4-2 ASSQEFVGYEQY
TRBD1 TRBV11-3 ASSLQGAQYNEQF
NA TRBV4-3 ASSQGNSLGNYGYT
TRBD2 TRBV7-2 ASSRGGQETQY
TRBD1 TRBV12-3/TRBV12-4 ASSLTGGDASGANVLT
TRBD2 TRBV29-1 SVVALAGEPTDTQY
TRBD1 TRBV9 ASSVGGTGDEF
NA TRBV9 ASSGSYRGTDTQY
NA TRBV21-1 ASSKVPSGQATDTQY
NA TRBV5-5 ASSPYGSILNTEAF
NA TRBV28 ASSLVGLAKNIQY
NA TRBV4-1 ASSQGVRSGQETQY
TRBD2 TRBV7-2 ASSPWSGGLTDTQY
NA TRBV19 ASSIWTGTYEQY
NA TRBV5-5 ASSASPGHRGHIQY
TRBD2 TRBV6-2/TRBV6-3 ASSFSLAGGSNEQF
NA TRBV3-1 ASSPTALREQY
TRBD1 TRBV12-3/TRBV12-4 ASSRDRAGVEQF
TRBD2 TRBV6-2/TRBV6-3 ASSQHSSGGRTGELF
TRBD2 TRBV6-6 ASSSGLAGGLLLVDEQF
NA TRBV19 ASSVDSYGYT
TRBD1 TRBV3-1 ASSQSAGGITEAF
TRBD2 TRBV12-3/TRBV12-4 ASRTSGGPAGELF
TRBD1 TRBV28 ASSPHGTGDSDTQY
NA TRBV9 ASSEQAGQAKNIQY
TRBD1 TRBV5-1 ASYPYPDRANTEAF
TRBD2 TRBV7-9 ASSLGVAGETQY